Described below is a single TCR beta chain sequence and its context. Its antigen is not identified. These data originate in a study of shared clonotypes between healthy human individuals. Whole-study context: Serving as donors were two women and a few men, whose ages spanned 18 to 49.

Per sorted-subset replicate PCR, input was about 180 ng DNA, representing 30,000 to 35,000 T cell genomes. Clones were read by immunoSEQ multiplex PCR, and TCRdb kept only the in-frame ones, dropping some. The sample yields 110,000 or so clones, about 63% seen once. Germline V gene data show CDR1 as LGHNA and CDR2 as YNFKEQ. Germline trimming cut 7 bases from V and 8 bases from J; bases unmatched to any gene: 14. This CDR3 is 16 amino acids long. Regarding the study as a whole: As a rule, naive subsets had a larger estimated richness than memory subsets.

This receptor was taken from a woman between 25 and 40 years old in good health. Sequenced input: memory CD8+ T cells sorted from blood. Documented subset: CD45RO+ cells pooled with CCR7-negative TemRA cells. This chain joins TRBV4-2 and TRBJ1-4, with TRBD1 matching 9 bases. The CDR3 protein is CASTRSTGGKDEKLFF. The DNA of the CDR3 is TGTGCCAGCACCAGATCGACAGGGGGTAAAGACGAAAAACTGTTTTTT.